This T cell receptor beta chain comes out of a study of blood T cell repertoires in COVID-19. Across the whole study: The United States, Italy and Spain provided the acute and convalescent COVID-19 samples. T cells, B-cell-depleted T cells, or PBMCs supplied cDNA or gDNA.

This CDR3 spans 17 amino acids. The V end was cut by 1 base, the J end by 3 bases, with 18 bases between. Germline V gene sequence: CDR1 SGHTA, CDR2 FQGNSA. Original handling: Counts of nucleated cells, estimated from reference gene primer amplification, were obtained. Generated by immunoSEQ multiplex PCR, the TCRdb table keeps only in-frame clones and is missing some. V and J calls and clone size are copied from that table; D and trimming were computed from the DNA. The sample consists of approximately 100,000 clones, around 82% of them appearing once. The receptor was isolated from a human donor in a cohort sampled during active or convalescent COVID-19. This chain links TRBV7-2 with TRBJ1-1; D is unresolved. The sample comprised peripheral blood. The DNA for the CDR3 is TGTGCCAGCAGCTTAGTTAGAGTAAGAGGGTGGGACACTGAAGCTTTCTTT. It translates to CASSLVRVRGWDTEAFF.